The entry below gives a single T cell receptor beta chain sequence along with its context. The record originates from a study of blood T cell repertoires in COVID-19. Under the authors' procedure: Amplification of reference gene primers provided the estimated nucleated cell counts. Only in-frame clones appear in the TCRdb table, and some are missing; sequencing was by immunoSEQ multiplex PCR. V, J and clone size derive from that table, while D and trimming were established from the DNA sequence. The sample records 200,000 to 300,000 clones, around 84% being singletons. From germline, CDR1 is SEHNR and CDR2 FQNEAQ (reference sequence). This CDR3 region has 14 residues. Trimming pared 5 bases from V and 13 bases from J, leaving 23 bases between.

The sequenced material came from peripheral blood. The clonotype comes from a man in his sixties with acute or convalescent COVID-19. This rearrangement joins TRBV7-9 to TRBJ1-2; weak D call: TRBD1 (6 bases). CDR3 loop: CASSTLTGQGGLTF. Here the CDR3 DNA reads TGTGCCAGCAGCACCTTAACAGGGCAGGGTGGTCTCACCTTC.